Listed here are 15 T cell receptor beta chains from one sample, sequenced in a study of T-cell memory formation after mild COVID-19 (dated by TCRdb to the early 2020s). Libraries came from 5' RACE. Instrument used: Illumina NovaSeq 6000. TCRdb cleaned the public reads at Q25 with fastp, built clones with MiXCR and kept in-frame beta chains. Each CDR3 protein gets just one entry, which takes the most common genes and DNA from the rows behind it. The sample yields 250,000 to 300,000 distinct CDR3 sequences; around 15% were counted once. The top ten hold about a fifth of the sample. Sequenced sample: PBMCs or a T cell subset sorted from them (not recorded which). These receptors were taken from a man aged 18 to 35 who had mild COVID-19 (a few samples of this study predate the infection). The sample titles of this study are shuffled in the database, so cell type and time point are left out; the donor was told from shared clones.

The V gene is TRBV5-5, the J gene TRBJ1-2, with TRBD1 matching over 8 bases. Germline CDR1 reads SGHKS; CDR2 reads YYEKEE (reference sequence). V lost 4 bases, J lost 8 bases, and 7 bases stayed unmatched. The CDR3 spans 13 residues. The CDR3 loop is CASSKDREGGYTF. In DNA form, the CDR3 reads TGTGCCAGCAGCAAGGACAGGGAGGGAGGCTACACCTTC.

In this sample, this clonotype turned up a few times. CDR3 bases: TGTGCCAGCAAACAGAACTATGGCTACACCTTC. It specifies CASKQNYGYTF. This chain connects TRBV2 to TRBJ1-2; no definite D call. The germline V gene encodes CDR1 SNHLY and CDR2 FYNNEI. This CDR3 contains 11 residues. With 7 bases removed from V and 2 bases from J, the gap between germline ends came to 5 bases.

This clonotype was recorded many times. The chain carries TRBV10-3 and TRBJ2-7, with D possibly TRBD1 on 6 matching bases. Trimming took 2 bases from V and 3 from J, leaving 11 bases between them. This CDR3 is built from 14 residues. Germline assignment: CDR1 ENHRY and CDR2 SYGVKD. The CDR3: CAISEGTRNYEQYV. The CDR3 bases are TGTGCCATCAGTGAGGGGACAAGGAACTACGAGCAGTACGTC.

The chain carries TRBV6-1 and TRBJ1-3; D gene unclear. Between the trimmed V and J ends, which lost 4 bases and 3 bases, there was a span of 16 bases. This CDR3 is built from 16 residues. The V gene's germline CDR1 is MNHNS and CDR2 SASEGT. The DNA of the CDR3 is TGTGCCAGCAGTGGGTGGATGGCAGACCGTGGAAACACCATATATTTT. Translated: CASSGWMADRGNTIYF.

This chain links TRBV20-1 with TRBJ2-7; TRBD1 agrees at 8 bases. V was pared by 3 bases and J by 10 bases, with 14 bases of the junction left unmatched. Germline CDR1 DFQATT, CDR2 SNEGSKA (reference sequence). The CDR3 extends over 14 amino acids. The CDR3 DNA is TGCAGTGCTAGCGACCGGGGACAGGTAGTTAATCAGTACTTC. This encodes CSASDRGQVVNQYF.

This clonotype was seen a few times. This sequence joins TRBV4-1 and TRBJ1-1; TRBD1 might be the D (5 bases). Between the trimmed V and J ends, which lost 1 base and 4 bases, there was a span of 7 bases. The CDR3 consists of 13 residues. Germline lookup yields CDR1 MGHRA and CDR2 YSYEKL. This chain's CDR3 is CASSQGGVTEAFF. DNA for the CDR3: TGCGCCAGCAGCCAAGGGGGGGTCACTGAAGCTTTCTTT.

This clonotype was observed at least ten times. CDR3 coding DNA: TGTGCCAGCAGCCCCGGACTAGCGGGGGCCAATGAGCAGTTCTTC. It is translated as CASSPGLAGANEQFF. This chain links TRBV7-2 with TRBJ2-1; TRBD2 agrees at 13 bases. The J segment lost 6 bases and the V segment lost 5 bases, leaving 4 bases of the junction unmatched. The CDR3 sequence is 15 residues long. Germline V gives CDR1 SGHTA, CDR2 FQGNSA.

CDR3 protein: CASTTDFGVFIDQETQYF. The CDR3 nucleotides read TGTGCCAGCACAACGGACTTCGGGGTGTTTATCGACCAAGAGACCCAGTACTTC. The chain combines TRBV2 with TRBJ2-5, with D possibly matching TRBD2 (5 bases). The CDR3 loop spans 18 amino acids. Germline CDR1 is SNHLY and CDR2 is FYNNEI. V shed 7 bases and J shed 0 bases, with 24 bases lying between them.

V and J are TRBV27 and TRBJ2-3; D unresolved. CDR3 length equals 15 residues. The ends were cut back, 5 bases at V and 1 base at J, with 13 bases in the middle. Germline V gene sequence: CDR1 MNHEY, CDR2 SMNVEV (reference sequence). The CDR3 spells CASSPLKIRTDTQYF. CDR3 nucleotide sequence: TGTGCCAGCAGTCCCCTAAAAATTCGCACAGATACGCAGTATTTT.

This clonotype was counted a few times. This rearrangement joins TRBV6-5 to TRBJ2-1; D is unresolved. Trimming stripped 5 bases from V and 10 bases from J, with 12 bases between. The V gene's germline CDR1 is MNHEY and CDR2 SVGAGI. This CDR3 is 12 amino acids long. The CDR3 coding sequence is TGTGCCAGCAGTCAGGCCTTTCAGGAGCAGTTCTTC. Translating gives CASSQAFQEQFF.

There are a few counts of this clonotype. This sequence joins TRBV29-1 and TRBJ1-1; 9 bases are a match to TRBD1. Germline-derived CDR1 and CDR2 are SQVTM and ANQGSEA. CDR3 length equals 13 residues. The ends lost 6 bases at V and 1 base at J; junction bases unmatched: 3. This CDR3 is CSVQGQGNTEAFF. The CDR3 nucleotides read TGCAGCGTCCAGGGACAGGGGAACACTGAAGCTTTCTTT.

This chain links TRBV15 with TRBJ1-2; 7 nucleotides align to TRBD1. This CDR3 has 12 amino acids. Looked up from germline, CDR1 is LNHNV and CDR2 is YYDKDF (reference sequence). The V segment lost 5 bases and the J segment 5 bases; nucleotides outside the gene matches: 2. The CDR3 nucleotides read TGTGCCACCAGCCGACAGGGTTATGGCTACACCTTC. This codes for CATSRQGYGYTF.

The chain is built from TRBV7-6 and TRBJ2-7; a possible D gene is TRBD1 (5 bases). CDR3 length equals 13 residues. The germline V gene has CDR1 SGHVS and CDR2 FNYEAQ. V lost 5 bases, J lost 3 bases, and 11 bases lay in between. CDR3 residues: CASSPAQGYEQYF. CDR3 in DNA: TGTGCCAGCAGCCCCGCCCAGGGCTACGAGCAGTACTTC. The full variable domain, its missing parts supplied by reference TRBV7-6 and TRBJ2-7, is GAGVSQSPRYKVTKRGQDVALRCDPISGHVSLYWYRQALGQGPEFLTYFNYEAQQDKSGLPNDRFSAERPEGSISTLTIQRTEQRDSAMYRCASSPAQGYEQYFGPGTRLTVT.

The chain has TRBV7-2 and TRBJ2-1; 14 bases align to TRBD2. Germline loops: CDR1 SGHTA, CDR2 FQGNSA. V gave up 7 bases and J gave up 4 bases; unmatched junction bases: 15. This CDR3 has 19 residues. The CDR3 sequence is CASNPRGTSGGPKYNEQFF. As DNA, the CDR3 is TGTGCCAGCAACCCCAGGGGGACTAGCGGGGGCCCCAAATACAATGAGCAGTTCTTC.

The J gene is TRBJ2-1, the V gene TRBV7-3; D is possibly TRBD1 (6 bases). Trimming took 3 bases from V and 1 from J, leaving 7 bases between them. CDR1 SGHTA and CDR2 FQGTGA come from the germline V gene. CDR3 length equals 14 residues. In nucleotides, the CDR3 is TGTGCCAGCAGCTTCGACAGGTCCTACAATGAGCAGTTCTTC. Its translation is CASSFDRSYNEQFF.